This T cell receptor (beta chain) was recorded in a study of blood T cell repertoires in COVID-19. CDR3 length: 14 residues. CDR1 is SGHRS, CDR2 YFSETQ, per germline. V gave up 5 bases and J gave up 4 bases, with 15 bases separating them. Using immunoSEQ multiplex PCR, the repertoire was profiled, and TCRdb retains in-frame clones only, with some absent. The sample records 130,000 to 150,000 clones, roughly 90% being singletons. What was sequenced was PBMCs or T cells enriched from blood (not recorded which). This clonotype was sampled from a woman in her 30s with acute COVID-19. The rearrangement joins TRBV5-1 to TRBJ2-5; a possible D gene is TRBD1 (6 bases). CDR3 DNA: TGCGCCAGCAGGGACAGTCAATCGGTAGAGACCCAGTACTTC. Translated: CASRDSQSVETQYF.